This TCR beta chain was recovered during a study of T cells in Graves' hyperthyroidism and ophthalmopathy. TCR beta CDR3 regions were amplified from RNA transcripts. In the first-round RT-PCR of the TCR CDR3, the HTBI primer set was used. TCRdb reanalysed the multiplex PCR reads using MiXCR and keeps one entry per CDR3 protein. The repertoire holds a few hundred thousand distinct CDR3 sequences, with 35% to 55% as singletons. This clonotype was picked up many times. The V gene's germline CDR1 is DFQATT and CDR2 SNEGSKA (reference sequence). There are 12 residues in the CDR3. The V gene end was trimmed by 4 bases and the J gene end by 6 bases; junction bases not matched to a gene: 5.

The TCR was taken from a young woman with Graves' hyperthyroidism. The chain uses TRBV20-1 and TRBJ1-1; 7 nucleotides match TRBD1. Sequencing was done on a sample of peripheral blood or thyroid tissue (not recorded which). CDR3 residues: CSATGTDPEAFF. The CDR3 region has the DNA TGCAGTGCTACCGGGACAGACCCTGAAGCTTTCTTT.